These 18 T cell receptor beta chains share one sample of origin, sequenced in a study of T cell responses to AZD1222 COVID-19 vaccine. Sequencing used immunoSEQ multiplex PCR; TCRdb keeps in-frame clones, though not all of them. The sample has fewer than 95,000 clones, 80% to 90% seen once; the top ten hold just over 30%. The starting material was peripheral blood, obtained on day 0 of AZD1222 vaccination. The receptors were sampled from an adult in good health.

On this clone: The junction departs from germline at one end; a sequencing error may be responsible. The gene calls are TRBV12-3 or TRBV12-4 and TRBJ2-3; D gene unclear. The CDR3 length is 11 residues. The DNA of the CDR3 is TGTGCCAGCAGATTAGGAGATACGCAGTATTTT. Encoded protein: CASRLGDTQYF.

The chain recombines TRBV7-9 with TRBJ2-2, with TRBD1 matching over 12 bases. Germline loops: CDR1 SEHNR, CDR2 FQNEAQ (reference sequence). CDR3 length: 17 residues. The V and J ends lost 5 bases and 4 bases, in that order; junction bases with no gene match: 8. The CDR3 protein is CASSRSGTGGVTGELFF. The DNA of the CDR3 is TGTGCCAGCAGCCGCTCCGGGACAGGGGGCGTCACCGGGGAGCTGTTTTTT.

V gene TRBV28 combines with J gene TRBJ1-4, with a possible D match to TRBD1 (5 bases). Germline values: CDR1 MDHEN, CDR2 SYDVKM. V was clipped by 7 bases and J by 5 bases, with 11 bases between them. The CDR3 runs to 13 residues. CDR3 loop: CASTGGGNEKLFF. The CDR3 DNA follows: TGTGCCAGCACCGGGGGAGGGAATGAAAAACTGTTTTTT.

This chain connects TRBV18 to TRBJ2-7, with TRBD2 as a possible D gene (5 bases). The ends were cut back, 2 bases at V and 5 bases at J, with 13 bases in the middle. The CDR3 is 14 amino acids. The germline V gene encodes CDR1 KGHSH and CDR2 LQKENI. The CDR3 sequence: CASSPGIGSDEQYF. The CDR3 DNA follows: TGTGCCAGCTCACCAGGGATTGGTAGCGACGAGCAGTACTTC.

The rearrangement uses TRBV29-1 and TRBJ1-4; 8 bases fit TRBD1. Germline CDR1 and CDR2: SQVTM and ANQGSEA. The CDR3 extends over 13 amino acids. V lost 6 bases and J lost 6; bases outside the gene matches: 6. DNA of the CDR3: TGCAGCGTATCTCAGGGGGCTGATGAAAAACTGTTTTTT. This gives the protein CSVSQGADEKLFF.

This rearrangement joins TRBV5-5 to TRBJ2-7; D not resolved. Per germline, CDR1 SGHKS and CDR2 YYEKEE (reference sequence). Trimming left V 4 bases short and J 3 bases short, with 11 bases between. CDR3 length equals 13 residues. The CDR3 here is CASSALQFYEQYF. The DNA for the CDR3 is TGTGCCAGCAGCGCCCTTCAATTCTACGAGCAGTACTTC.

The V gene is TRBV10-3, the J gene TRBJ1-4, with D uncertain. The germline gives CDR1 ENHRY, CDR2 SYGVKD. Trimming took off 2 bases at V and 9 bases at J, with 10 bases between the two ends. The CDR3 spans 13 residues. The CDR3 DNA reads TGTGCCATCAGTGAGGGTAGGGAGAAAAAACTGTTTTTT. Protein: CAISEGREKKLFF.

The chain is built from TRBV7-2 and TRBJ2-3; D may be TRBD2 (5 bases). Germline V gene data show CDR1 as SGHTA and CDR2 as FQGNSA. Trimming stripped 0 bases from V and 6 bases from J, with 19 bases between. The CDR3 is made up of 17 amino acids. The CDR3 DNA sequence: TGTGCCAGCAGCTTAGCCGTTCGACCGGGAACGGGGGATACGCAGTATTTT. Translation gives CASSLAVRPGTGDTQYF.

The rearrangement uses TRBV6-5 and TRBJ1-6, with 9 positions matching TRBD1. The ends lost 7 bases at V and 10 bases at J; junction bases unmatched: 11. Germline V gene sequence: CDR1 MNHEY, CDR2 SVGAGI. This CDR3 comprises 15 residues. Here the CDR3 reads CASTYSGTGPSPLHF. CDR3 DNA sequence: TGTGCCAGCACGTATTCCGGGACAGGGCCCTCACCCCTCCACTTT.

This chain connects TRBV18 to TRBJ2-5; TRBD1 or TRBD2 may be the D gene (5 bases each). Germline CDR1 KGHSH, CDR2 LQKENI. This CDR3 contains 15 residues. The V and J ends lost 2 bases and 1 base respectively, with 11 bases between them. In nucleotides, the CDR3 is TGTGCCAGCTCACCATTTTCAGGGACCCAAGAGACCCAGTACTTC. Translating gives CASSPFSGTQETQYF. The whole variable domain, remainder taken from reference TRBV18 and TRBJ2-5, is NAGVMQNPRHLVRRRGQEARLRCSPMKGHSHVYWYRQLPEEGLKFMVYLQKENIIDESGMPKERFSAEFPKEGPSILRIQQVVRGDSAAYFCASSPFSGTQETQYFGPGTRLLVL.

The chain combines TRBV7-9 with TRBJ2-7; D is undetermined. V gave up 3 bases and J gave up 0 bases, with 9 bases separating them. The CDR3 loop spans 14 amino acids. Germline V gives CDR1 SEHNR, CDR2 FQNEAQ (reference sequence). The CDR3 region is CASSLDANSYEQYF. The CDR3 coding sequence is TGTGCCAGCAGCTTGGACGCAAACTCCTACGAGCAGTACTTC.

The chain combines TRBV28 with TRBJ1-1; D remains ambiguous. Germline CDR1 MDHEN, CDR2 SYDVKM. The ends were cut back, 5 bases at V and 0 bases at J, with 13 bases in the middle. This CDR3 spans 15 amino acids. CDR3 sequence: CASSLFPAMNTEAFF. CDR3 coding DNA: TGTGCCAGCAGTCTGTTTCCAGCAATGAACACTGAAGCTTTCTTT.

V usage is TRBV9 and J usage is TRBJ2-2; a weak D match, TRBD1 (5 bases). With 4 bases removed from V and 6 bases from J, the gap between germline ends came to 7 bases. There are 12 residues in the CDR3. Germline assignment: CDR1 SGDLS and CDR2 YYNGEE. The CDR3 DNA sequence: TGTGCCAGCAGCCCCAGGGCCGGGGAGCTGTTTTTT. Translated: CASSPRAGELFF.

This chain connects TRBV19 to TRBJ1-6, with 10 bases matching TRBD1. The V and J ends lost 7 bases and 10 bases, in that order; junction bases with no gene match: 7. Germline CDR1 LNHDA, CDR2 SQIVND (reference sequence). This CDR3 contains 14 residues. In DNA form, the CDR3 reads TGTGCCAGTACCAGGGACAGGGGTGGATCACCCCTCCACTTT. Translated, it gives CASTRDRGGSPLHF.

The genes are TRBV3-1 (or the pseudogene TRBV3-2) and TRBJ1-6; possible D gene TRBD1, 5 bases. The V end was cut by 1 base, the J end by 13 bases, with 17 bases between. Germline lookup yields CDR1 LGHDT and CDR2 YNNKEL (reference sequence). The CDR3 has 15 residues. The CDR3 nucleotides are TGTGCCAGCAGCCAAGGGGTGGGTGGACAAACGCCCCTCCACTTT. Amino acid sequence: CASSQGVGGQTPLHF.

The genes are TRBV2 and TRBJ2-3; D is possibly TRBD2 (6 bases). Trimming cost V 7 bases and J 1 base, with 18 bases left between them. The germline V gene has CDR1 SNHLY and CDR2 FYNNEI. The CDR3 totals 16 residues. The CDR3 coding sequence is TGTGCCAGCACCCCTCTAGCGTCAGGACGCACAGATACGCAGTATTTT. Protein: CASTPLASGRTDTQYF.

V is TRBV27 and J is TRBJ2-1, with unresolved D. This CDR3 contains 15 residues. V lost 7 bases and J lost 8, with 21 bases in between. Germline CDR1 and CDR2: MNHEY and SMNVEV (reference sequence). The CDR3 nucleotides are TGTGCCAGCAATCCGCCGGGTTTCAGGTCGGATGAGCAGTTCTTC. Translation gives CASNPPGFRSDEQFF.

The chain is built from TRBV7-9 and TRBJ2-2, with D perhaps TRBD1 (5 bases). The CDR3 is made up of 16 amino acids. Germline V lookup: CDR1 SEHNR, CDR2 FQNEAQ (reference sequence). V was trimmed by 5 bases and J by 0 bases, leaving 13 bases between them. The CDR3 sequence: CASSDRVGANTGELFF. Written as DNA, the CDR3 is TGTGCCAGCAGCGATAGGGTAGGGGCGAACACCGGGGAGCTGTTTTTT.